This entry features one TCR beta chain sequence. Its antigen is currently unknown. The data are from a study of OX40 agonist ivuxolimab in advanced cancers. With 3 bases removed from V and 0 bases from J, the gap between germline ends came to 8 bases. Germline V gene sequence: CDR1 SEHNR, CDR2 FQNEAQ (reference sequence). The CDR3 spans 14 residues. Study-level results: The average count of expanded clones was higher among CD8+ T cells than among CD4+. Partial responders treated at 0.1-3.0 mg/kg exhibited clonal expansion among the lowest measured.

Sequenced by immunoSEQ multiplex PCR; TCRdb stores in-frame clones only, minus some. The sample consists of approximately 82,000 clones, roughly 86% of them appearing once. The chain uses TRBV7-9 and TRBJ2-5, with D perhaps matching TRBD2 (6 bases). This clonotype was sampled from an adult with an advanced solid tumor such as melanoma, head and neck, liver or kidney cancer. The source material was CD4+ or CD8+ T cells sorted from blood, sampled in a trial of the OX40 agonist ivuxolimab. In DNA, the CDR3 is TGTGCCAGCAGCTTCGGAGGGCACCAAGAGACCCAGTACTTC. The encoded protein is CASSFGGHQETQYF.